What follows is one T cell receptor (beta chain) and its context. This clone's antigen is unknown. Base quality data are lacking; no much larger clone is found one base away. The CDR3 starts with the cysteine, ends with the phenylalanine, and has 19 residues. The sequence is cut down to CDR3 DNA, 57 bases in frame from base 1. CDR1 and CDR2 (MNHEY, SMNVEV) derive from the germline V gene (reference sequence). The junction shows trimming of 5 bases on V and 1 base on J, and the gene matches do not reach 15 bases of it. All donors were healthy Caucasians. Libraries were built with 5' RACE. The sequencer was an Illumina HiSeq 2000. Template switching added a universal primer binding site, and the final cDNA carried a unique molecular identifier that allowed TCR cDNA molecules to be counted accurately. First-strand cDNA for TCR alpha and beta chains was synthesized from specific primers in the conserved constant-segment region. To control for contamination, every cDNA library was double barcoded, receiving both a SMART-Mk sample barcode and Illumina barcodes. TruSeq adapter sequences along with Illumina sample barcodes were introduced in two successive PCR steps. The TCR alpha and beta cDNA libraries were sequenced on the Illumina HiSeq platform using custom primers. Per the source publication's procedure: Raw reads were processed with MiGEC to extract unique molecular identifiers, and MiXCR was used to determine CDR3 positions. Recombination models were inferred per individual with the repgenHMM and IGoR tools using an EM algorithm. The analysis of shared clonotypes was done with the tcR package in R, with sharing normalized by the product of cloneset sizes. Out-of-frame nonproductive sequences were analyzed to study raw recombination free of thymic and clonal selection effects. Through fastp at Q25 and MiXCR, TCRdb rebuilt clones from the public reads, retaining in-frame beta chains. All rows with the same CDR3 protein become a single entry with the most common DNA and genes. For this entry, the V and J calls and clone size follow TCRdb and not the study's own pipeline. The sample data list 1.5 million to 2 million distinct CDR3 sequences, and 25% to 35% of these were observed just once. The ten top clones hold approximately 0.29% of the sample.

This sample is drawn from a study of identical twins listed by TCRdb under 2016. At the level of the whole study: To test whether fetal clonotypes persist, the study used deep sequencing on TCR alpha and beta repertoires from monozygotic twins, unrelated adults of various ages, and cord blood. To rule out contamination, replicate twin experiments were performed at different times with different library preparation protocols. Overall study outcomes, separate from this receptor: Compared with coincidental sharing between unrelated individuals, out-of-frame TCR alpha sequences shared between twins had an excess of sequences with low generation probability. Because the same donors could not be followed over many years, the conclusions relied on cross-sectional statistical analysis. A weaker excess of twin sharing was found in beta out-of-frame sequences because the signal-to-noise ratio was lowered by fewer shared sequences. In monozygotic twins, out-of-frame TCR alpha sharing was systematically underestimated by recombination models, although the models agreed with sharing between unrelated individuals. Invariant T cells such as MAIT and iNKT could partly confound zero-insertion analyses, though diverse VJ usage argued against this for most clonotypes. Abundant cord blood beta clonotypes carried fewer insertions; young adult naive repertoires showed a weaker similar trend, while memory repertoires showed none.

This sequence was found in a newborn girl in good health. Sequences were obtained from cord blood. The V and J genes are TRBV27 and TRBJ2-7, with 12 central nucleotides matching TRBD2. This receptor has the CDR3 CASSPYSPRLAGESYEQYF. The nucleotide sequence reads TGTGCCAGCAGTCCCTATTCCCCAAGACTAGCGGGAGAATCCTACGAGCAGTACTTC.